This TCR beta chain stems from a study of blood T cell repertoires in COVID-19. Overall study: Samples taken during acute and convalescent COVID-19 were collected in the United States, Italy and Spain. Sources were T cells, B-cell-depleted T cells, or PBMCs; the material itself was cDNA or gDNA.

Original analysis: Amplifying reference gene primers gave estimates of nucleated cell counts. Generated by immunoSEQ multiplex PCR, the TCRdb table keeps only in-frame clones and is missing some. V and J calls and clone size are as listed in that table; D and trimming were resolved from the DNA. The sample records about 74,000 clones, 75% to 85% being singletons. Trimming removed 0 bases from V and 6 bases from J; junction bases left unmatched: 8. From germline, CDR1 is GTSNPN and CDR2 SVGIG (reference sequence). This CDR3 contains 15 residues. The TCR comes from a human donor in a cohort sampled during active COVID-19. The chain is built from TRBV30 and TRBJ2-1; TRBD2 aligns across 7 bases. Source material: peripheral blood. The CDR3: CAWSVASGKFNEQFF. In DNA form, the CDR3 reads TGTGCCTGGAGTGTAGCAAGCGGGAAATTCAATGAGCAGTTCTTC.